The entry below describes one TCR beta chain. The PCR employed 60 Vbeta primers together with 13 Jbeta primers. Clones were sequenced by immunoSEQ multiplex PCR, and TCRdb holds only the in-frame ones, with some missing. The sample lists some 150,000 clones, roughly 79% occurring once. This sample was included in a study of cytomegalovirus exposure and HLA in healthy donors. Trimming pared 1 base from V and 1 base from J, leaving 8 bases between. CDR1 LNHDA and CDR2 SQIVND come from the germline V gene (reference sequence). The length of the CDR3 is 15 residues. This chain connects TRBV19 to TRBJ1-5; D gene unclear. Sequences were obtained from PBMCs. This TCR derives from a man aged 25 to 40 in good health and CMV-seropositive. The CDR3 region has the DNA TGTGCCAGTAGTATAGGGACTAGGAGCAATCAGCCCCAGCATTTT. It translates to CASSIGTRSNQPQHF. The entire variable domain, with the rest obtained from reference TRBV19 and TRBJ1-5, is as follows: DGGITQSPKYLFRKEGQNVTLSCEQNLNHDAMYWYRQDPGQGLRLIYYSQIVNDFQKGDIAEGYSVSREKKESFPLTVTSAQKNPTAFYLCASSIGTRSNQPQHFGDGTRLSIL.